The 26 T cell receptor beta chains in this list originate from one sample, sequenced in a study of shared clonotypes between healthy human individuals. Clones were sequenced by immunoSEQ multiplex PCR, and TCRdb holds only the in-frame ones, with some missing. The data hold 700,000 or so clones, with less than 80% observed a single time. The sample consisted of memory CD4+ T cells sorted from blood. The subset: CD45RA-negative fraction. These receptors all stem from a woman aged 25 to 39 in good health.

A remark on this clone: This sequence may be a read error, since a much larger clone differs from it by one base. Additional DNA sequences in this sample encode the identical CDR3. The J gene is TRBJ2-3, the V gene TRBV11-2, with D possibly TRBD1 on 6 matching bases. This CDR3 has 14 amino acids. Germline CDR1 reads SGHAT; CDR2 reads FQNNGV. Trimming shortened V by 5 bases and J by 0 bases, and 9 bases separated the two germline ends. The DNA of the CDR3 is TGTGCCAGCAGCCCCGGACAGAGCACAGATACGCAGTATTTT. Its translation: CASSPGQSTDTQYF.

V gene TRBV10-3 combines with J gene TRBJ2-2, with D possibly being TRBD1 (6 bases). Germline V gene lookup returns CDR1 ENHRY and CDR2 SYGVKD. This CDR3 region has 16 residues. The germline V and J ends were trimmed by 6 bases and 5 bases, with 19 bases remaining between them. Here the CDR3 DNA reads TGTGCCATCAGGAGGGGGTACGGGATCGAGACCGGGGAGCTGTTTTTT. This codes for CAIRRGYGIETGELFF.

For the CDR3, the DNA is TGTGCCAGCAGCGTAGCCTTAAGCTCCTACAATGAGCAGTTCTTC. It codes for CASSVALSSYNEQFF. The gene calls are TRBV9 and TRBJ2-1; D remains unclear. V gave up 0 bases and J gave up 0 bases, with 7 bases separating them. The CDR3 runs to 15 residues. Germline assignment: CDR1 SGDLS and CDR2 YYNGEE. Using reference TRBV9 and TRBJ2-1 for the parts outside the CDR3, the full variable domain is DSGVTQTPKHLITATGQRVTLRCSPRSGDLSVYWYQQSLDQGLQFLIQYYNGEERAKGNILERFSAQQFPDLHSELNLSSLELGDSALYFCASSVALSSYNEQFFGPGTRLTVL.

V usage is TRBV7-6 and J usage is TRBJ2-1; 8 bases map to TRBD1. The CDR3 covers 15 residues. V trimming: 3 bases; J trimming: 1 base; junction bases outside the gene matches: 2. The V gene's germline CDR1 is SGHVS and CDR2 FNYEAQ. The CDR3 sequence: CASSFGQGSYNEQFF. CDR3 DNA sequence: TGTGCCAGCAGCTTCGGACAGGGTTCCTACAATGAGCAGTTCTTC.

The DNA of the CDR3 is TGCGCCAGCACACAGGGCTATGGCTACACCTTC. As protein: CASTQGYGYTF. The chain joins TRBV5-1 to TRBJ1-2; a possible D gene is TRBD1 (6 bases). This CDR3 has 11 amino acids. Germline V gene data show CDR1 as SGHRS and CDR2 as YFSETQ. Trimming stripped 6 bases from V and 4 bases from J, with 7 bases between. The variable domain in full, with the rest retrieved from reference TRBV5-1 and TRBJ1-2, is KAGVTQTPRYLIKTRGQQVTLSCSPISGHRSVSWYQQTPGQGLQFLFEYFSETQRNKGNFPGRFSGRQFSNSRSEMNVSTLELGDSALYLCASTQGYGYTFGSGTRLTVV.

About this clone itself: The same CDR3 arises from other DNA sequences in this sample as well. The rearrangement links TRBV6-4 to TRBJ2-2; D is unclear. Germline-derived CDR1 and CDR2 are MRHNA and SNTAGT. The CDR3 spans 13 residues. Trimming took off 3 bases at V and 2 bases at J, with 4 bases between the two ends. This chain's CDR3 is CASSETNTGELFF. The CDR3 nucleotides read TGTGCCAGCAGTGAGACCAACACCGGGGAGCTGTTTTTT.

The V call is TRBV6-6, the J call TRBJ1-5, with 7 bases that match TRBD1. V shed 4 bases, J shed 7 bases, and the junction held 13 bases outside the gene matches. Germline-derived CDR1 and CDR2 are MNHNY and SVGAGI (reference sequence). The CDR3 loop spans 16 amino acids. Here the CDR3 reads CASSSIQGSSGQPQHF. CDR3 nucleotides: TGTGCCAGCAGTTCTATACAGGGGTCCTCTGGGCAGCCCCAGCATTTT.

This clone has ten or more counts. The gene calls are TRBV6-6 and TRBJ2-7, with unresolved D. The germline V gene has CDR1 MNHNY and CDR2 SVGAGI (reference sequence). CDR3 length: 13 residues. CDR3 bases: TGTGCCAGCAGTTCCAGTATTTACGATGGCCCGAGTGTC. This translates into CASSSSIYDGPSV.

A remark on this clone: The identical CDR3 is also encoded by other nucleotide sequences in the sample. The genes are TRBV28 and TRBJ1-2; the D is unclear. V dropped 2 bases and J dropped 7 bases, with 8 bases sitting between them. The CDR3 extends over 12 amino acids. Germline V lookup: CDR1 MDHEN, CDR2 SYDVKM. Written as DNA, the CDR3 is TGTGCCAGCAGTTTAAGCGGAGTTGGCTACACCTTC. Translated, it gives CASSLSGVGYTF.

The V call is TRBV10-2, the J call TRBJ2-1; D is undetermined. V was pared by 3 bases and J by 8 bases, with 20 bases between. Germline V lookup: CDR1 WSHSY, CDR2 SAAADI. This CDR3 is built from 16 residues. The CDR3 reads CASSDPSGPSGHEQFF. The CDR3 DNA follows: TGCGCCAGCAGTGATCCCTCGGGCCCTTCGGGTCATGAGCAGTTCTTC.

The J gene is TRBJ2-7, the V gene TRBV29-1; D unclear. From germline, CDR1 is SQVTM and CDR2 ANQGSEA. Deletions cut 0 bases from V and 1 base from J, with 16 bases between. The CDR3 runs 16 residues. The CDR3 DNA reads as TGCAGCGTTGAAGATATGCGACGTCCGGGTTCCTACGAGCAGTACTTC. Translating gives CSVEDMRRPGSYEQYF.

This clone was counted once. The chain has TRBV11-3 and TRBJ2-3, with D perhaps matching TRBD1 or TRBD2 (6 bases each). CDR1 is SGHNT, CDR2 YENEEA, per germline. Trimming removed 4 bases from V and 2 bases from J, with 16 bases in between. The length of the CDR3 is 16 residues. CDR3: CASSSMGGGNTDTQYF. The CDR3 DNA sequence: TGTGCCAGCAGCTCAATGGGGGGCGGAAACACAGATACGCAGTATTTT.

J is TRBJ1-2 and V is TRBV4-1, with D tentatively TRBD1 (5 bases). V was clipped by 4 bases and J by 4 bases, with 19 bases between them. This CDR3 contains 16 residues. Germline-derived CDR1 and CDR2 are MGHRA and YSYEKL. The CDR3 region is CASSLTHVGGSYGYTF. CDR3 DNA: TGCGCCAGCAGCCTCACCCACGTCGGGGGTTCCTATGGCTACACCTTC.

The chain carries TRBV4-2 and TRBJ2-2, with D possibly called TRBD1 or TRBD2 (7 bases each). This CDR3 is 18 amino acids long. Germline V gene data show CDR1 as LGHNA and CDR2 as YNFKEQ. V dropped 4 bases and J dropped 0 bases, with 18 bases sitting between them. CDR3 loop: CASSPTAGGAANTGELFF. The CDR3 DNA is TGTGCCAGCAGCCCTACGGCAGGGGGGGCGGCGAACACCGGGGAGCTGTTTTTT.

This clone was counted only a few times. V usage is TRBV2 and J usage is TRBJ1-5; D unresolved. V was clipped by 7 bases and J by 1 base, with 8 bases between them. Germline CDR1 and CDR2: SNHLY and FYNNEI. CDR3 length equals 13 residues. The CDR3 nucleotides read TGTGCCAGCACTCTTGGGAGCAATCAGCCCCAGCATTTT. Translating it yields CASTLGSNQPQHF.

This clone was seen many times. The rearrangement joins TRBV5-1 to TRBJ1-1; no clear D gene. Trimming left V 5 bases short and J 3 bases short, with 17 bases between. This CDR3 region has 15 residues. Germline V lookup: CDR1 SGHRS, CDR2 YFSETQ. The CDR3 nucleotides read TGCGCCAGCAGAATCCAAGCCAGGTGGGACACTGAAGCTTTCTTT. Encoded protein: CASRIQARWDTEAFF.

The chain is built from TRBV14 and TRBJ1-1; D gene unclear. In germline, CDR1 is SGHDN, CDR2 FVKESK. Trimming cost V 4 bases and J 7 bases, with 25 bases left between them. The length of the CDR3 is 17 residues. CDR3 DNA sequence: TGTGCCAGCAGCCGCCGTGCCGCGCAGGCTAAAACGGGTGAAGCTTTCTTT. Its translation is CASSRRAAQAKTGEAFF.

This clone was seen more than once but under ten times. The chain uses TRBV5-1 and TRBJ2-7; 7 bases fit TRBD2. Germline lookup yields CDR1 SGHRS and CDR2 YFSETQ. V lost 4 bases and J lost 7; bases outside the gene matches: 11. The CDR3 length is 14 residues. CDR3 residues: CASSPTSASGEQYF. CDR3 sequence (DNA): TGCGCCAGCAGCCCAACTAGCGCATCTGGAGAGCAGTACTTC.

This clone was picked up a small number of times. This chain joins TRBV18 and TRBJ2-1; TRBD2 aligns across 10 bases. CDR1 KGHSH and CDR2 LQKENI come from the germline V gene. The CDR3 loop spans 15 amino acids. J lost 9 bases, V lost 4 bases, and 9 bases had no gene match. The CDR3 nucleotides are TGTGCCAGCTCACTAGTACCCCTAGCGGGAGTTGAGCAGTTCTTC. Its protein product is CASSLVPLAGVEQFF.

The chain joins TRBV18 to TRBJ2-1, with 12 bases aligning to TRBD2. Looked up from germline, CDR1 is KGHSH and CDR2 is LQKENI. The length of the CDR3 is 15 residues. Germline trimming cut 6 bases from V and 8 bases from J; bases unmatched to any gene: 8. The CDR3 DNA reads as TGTGCCAGCTCTCCGCTAGCGGGAGGGCCTCATGAGCAGTTCTTC. This sequence encodes CASSPLAGGPHEQFF. Combining the CDR3 with reference TRBV18 and TRBJ2-1 gives the whole variable domain NAGVMQNPRHLVRRRGQEARLRCSPMKGHSHVYWYRQLPEEGLKFMVYLQKENIIDESGMPKERFSAEFPKEGPSILRIQQVVRGDSAAYFCASSPLAGGPHEQFFGPGTRLTVL.

The rearrangement joins TRBV28 to TRBJ2-1, with 10 bases aligning to TRBD1. The length of the CDR3 is 22 residues. With 3 bases clipped from V and 9 bases from J, the junction kept 29 bases outside the gene matches. Germline CDR1 reads MDHEN; CDR2 reads SYDVKM. The chain's CDR3 is CASSFRRLTGGVGIAGVPEQFF. CDR3 nucleotide sequence: TGTGCCAGCAGTTTCCGGCGACTGACAGGGGGCGTGGGGATTGCGGGAGTACCTGAGCAGTTCTTC.

The chain is built from TRBV5-5 and TRBJ2-3; D might be TRBD1 (6 bases). In germline, CDR1 is SGHKS, CDR2 YYEKEE (reference sequence). This CDR3 spans 17 amino acids. V was trimmed by 4 bases and J by 1 base, leaving 19 bases between them. For the CDR3, the DNA is TGTGCCAGCAGCACCGTACCGGACAGCTTTCGCACAGATACGCAGTATTTT. This gives the protein CASSTVPDSFRTDTQYF.

This clone occurred a few times. The genes are TRBV28 and TRBJ1-2; tentatively, D is TRBD1 (6 bases). CDR3 length: 14 amino acids. The V end lost 1 base, the J end lost 4 bases, and 10 bases lay between the germline ends. The germline CDR1 and CDR2 sequences are MDHEN and SYDVKM. The CDR3 reads CASSLSGQIYGYTF. The CDR3 DNA reads as TGTGCCAGCAGTTTATCCGGACAGATCTATGGCTACACCTTC.

The chain recombines TRBV15 with TRBJ2-2; no firm D call. Trimming shortened V by 1 base and J by 2 bases, and 8 bases separated the two germline ends. The length of the CDR3 is 15 residues. Looked up from germline, CDR1 is LNHNV and CDR2 is YYDKDF (reference sequence). The CDR3 bases are TGTGCCACCAGCAGAGCCAACACCAACACCGGGGAGCTGTTTTTT. This gives the protein CATSRANTNTGELFF.

The chain employs TRBV11-3 and TRBJ2-3; weak D call: TRBD2 (6 bases). The CDR3 runs to 15 residues. Germline loops: CDR1 SGHNT, CDR2 YENEEA. Trimming removed 5 bases from V and 5 bases from J, with 17 bases in between. The CDR3 sequence: CASSHTPGRGDTQYF. The DNA of the CDR3 is TGTGCCAGCAGCCACACCCCCGGGCGGGGAGATACGCAGTATTTT.

The chain is built from TRBV5-1 and TRBJ2-5; 7 bases match TRBD2. The J segment lost 5 bases and the V segment lost 2 bases, leaving 6 bases of the junction unmatched. CDR1 and CDR2 from the germline V gene are SGHRS and YFSETQ. The CDR3 contains 14 residues. The CDR3 coding sequence is TGCGCCAGCAGCTTCCGACTAGCACGGGAGACCCAGTACTTC. Protein product: CASSFRLARETQYF.